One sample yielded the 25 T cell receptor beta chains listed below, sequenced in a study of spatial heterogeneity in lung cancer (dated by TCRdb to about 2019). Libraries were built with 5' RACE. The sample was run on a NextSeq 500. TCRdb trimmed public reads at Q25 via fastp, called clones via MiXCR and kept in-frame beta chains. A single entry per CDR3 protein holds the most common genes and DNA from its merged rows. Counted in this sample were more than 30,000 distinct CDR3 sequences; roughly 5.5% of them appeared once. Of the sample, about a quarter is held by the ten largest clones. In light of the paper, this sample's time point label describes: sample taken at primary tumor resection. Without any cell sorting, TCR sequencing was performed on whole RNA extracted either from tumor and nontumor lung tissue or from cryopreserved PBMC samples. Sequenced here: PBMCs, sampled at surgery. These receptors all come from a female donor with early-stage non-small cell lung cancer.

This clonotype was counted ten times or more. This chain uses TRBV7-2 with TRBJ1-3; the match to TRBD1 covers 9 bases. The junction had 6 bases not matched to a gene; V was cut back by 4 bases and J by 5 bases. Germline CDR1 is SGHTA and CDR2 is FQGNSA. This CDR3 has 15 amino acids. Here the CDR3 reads CASSSSTGGRNTIYF. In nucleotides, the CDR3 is TGTGCCAGCAGCTCCTCGACAGGGGGGAGAAACACCATATATTTT.

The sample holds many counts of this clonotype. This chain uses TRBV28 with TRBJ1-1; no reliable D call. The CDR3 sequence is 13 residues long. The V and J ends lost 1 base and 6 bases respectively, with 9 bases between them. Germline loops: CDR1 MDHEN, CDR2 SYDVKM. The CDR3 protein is CASSLFRTAEAFF. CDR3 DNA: TGTGCCAGCAGTTTATTCAGGACCGCTGAAGCTTTCTTT.

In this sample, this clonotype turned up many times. The CDR3 region has the DNA TGTGCCAGCGGGACAGGGGCCTTCCCACCCCTCCACTTT. It specifies CASGTGAFPPLHF. This chain joins TRBV28 and TRBJ1-6; 10 bases match TRBD1. The J segment lost 11 bases and the V segment lost 8 bases, leaving 6 bases of the junction unmatched. The CDR3 consists of 13 residues. Germline lookup yields CDR1 MDHEN and CDR2 SYDVKM.

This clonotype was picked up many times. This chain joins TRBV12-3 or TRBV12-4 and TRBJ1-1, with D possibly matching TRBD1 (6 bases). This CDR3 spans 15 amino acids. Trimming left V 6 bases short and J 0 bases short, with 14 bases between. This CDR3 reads CASSHGGRLNTEAFF. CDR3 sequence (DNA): TGTGCCAGCAGCCACGGGGGCAGGCTGAACACTGAAGCTTTCTTT.

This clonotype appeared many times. CDR3 amino acids: CASSPGSHTQYF. CDR3 bases: TGTGCCAGCAGTCCCGGGAGCCATACGCAGTATTTT. The chain carries TRBV6-1 and TRBJ2-3; tentative D call: TRBD2 (6 bases). CDR3 size: 12 residues. Germline V lookup: CDR1 MNHNS, CDR2 SASEGT. V was pared by 5 bases and J by 7 bases, with 10 bases between.

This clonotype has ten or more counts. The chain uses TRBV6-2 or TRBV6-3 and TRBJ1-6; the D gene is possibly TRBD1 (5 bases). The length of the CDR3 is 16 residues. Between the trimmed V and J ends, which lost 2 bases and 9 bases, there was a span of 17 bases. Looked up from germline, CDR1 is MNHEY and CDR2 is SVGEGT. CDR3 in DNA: TGTGCCAGCAGTTACCAGGGCGCGGAGTATGGTTCACCCCTCCACTTT. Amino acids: CASSYQGAEYGSPLHF.

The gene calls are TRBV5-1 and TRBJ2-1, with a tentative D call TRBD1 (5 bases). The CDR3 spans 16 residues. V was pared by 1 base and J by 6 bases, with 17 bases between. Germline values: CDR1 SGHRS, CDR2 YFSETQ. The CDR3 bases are TGCGCCAGCAGCTTGCTTCTACAGGAAAGGTCCAATGAGCAGTTCTTC. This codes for CASSLLLQERSNEQFF.

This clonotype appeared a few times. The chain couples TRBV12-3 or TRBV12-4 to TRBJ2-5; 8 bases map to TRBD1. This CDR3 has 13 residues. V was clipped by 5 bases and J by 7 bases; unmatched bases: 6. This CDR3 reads CASSQDRAWTQYF. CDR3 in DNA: TGTGCCAGCAGTCAGGACAGGGCGTGGACCCAGTACTTC.

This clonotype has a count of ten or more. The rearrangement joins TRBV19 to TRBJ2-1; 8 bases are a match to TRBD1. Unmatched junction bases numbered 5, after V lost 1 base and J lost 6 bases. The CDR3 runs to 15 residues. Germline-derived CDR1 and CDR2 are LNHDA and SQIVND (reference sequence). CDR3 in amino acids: CASSIGQGAFNEQFF. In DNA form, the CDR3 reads TGTGCCAGTAGTATAGGGCAGGGGGCGTTCAATGAGCAGTTCTTC.

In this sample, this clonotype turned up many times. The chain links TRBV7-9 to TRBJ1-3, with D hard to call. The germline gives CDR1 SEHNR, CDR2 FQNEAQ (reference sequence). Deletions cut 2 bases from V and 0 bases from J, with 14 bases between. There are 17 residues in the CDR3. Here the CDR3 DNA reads TGTGCCAGCAGCTTATACAGTCGGCAGGTCTCTGGAAACACCATATATTTT. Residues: CASSLYSRQVSGNTIYF.

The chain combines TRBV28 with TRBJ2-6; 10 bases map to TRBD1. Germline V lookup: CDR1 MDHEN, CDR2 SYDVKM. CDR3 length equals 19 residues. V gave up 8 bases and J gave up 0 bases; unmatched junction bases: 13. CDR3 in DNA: TGTGCCAGCGATCCGGGACAGGGGTTATTACACTCTGGGGCCAACGTCCTGACTTTC. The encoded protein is CASDPGQGLLHSGANVLTF.

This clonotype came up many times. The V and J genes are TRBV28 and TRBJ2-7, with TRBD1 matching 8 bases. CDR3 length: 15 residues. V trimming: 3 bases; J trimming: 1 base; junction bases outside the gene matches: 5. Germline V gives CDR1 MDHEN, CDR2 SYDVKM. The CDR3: CASSLWQGASYEQYF. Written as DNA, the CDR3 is TGTGCCAGCAGTTTGTGGCAGGGGGCTTCCTACGAGCAGTACTTC.

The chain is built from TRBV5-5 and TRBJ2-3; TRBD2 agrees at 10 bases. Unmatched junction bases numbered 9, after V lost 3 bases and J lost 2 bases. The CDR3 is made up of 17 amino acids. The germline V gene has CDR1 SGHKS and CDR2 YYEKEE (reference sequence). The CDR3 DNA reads TGTGCCAGCAGCTCGGACCTAGCGGGGGCCTACACAGATACGCAGTATTTT. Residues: CASSSDLAGAYTDTQYF.

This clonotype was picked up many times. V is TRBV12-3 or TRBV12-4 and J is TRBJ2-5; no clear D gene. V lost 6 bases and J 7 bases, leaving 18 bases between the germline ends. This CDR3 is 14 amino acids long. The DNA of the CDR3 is TGTGCCAGCAGCACCCCTAGACGGGCCAGGACCCAGTACTTC. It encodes CASSTPRRARTQYF.

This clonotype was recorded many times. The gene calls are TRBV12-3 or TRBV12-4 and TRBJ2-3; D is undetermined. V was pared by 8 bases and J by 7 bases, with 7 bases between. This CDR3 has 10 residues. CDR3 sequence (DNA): TGTGCCAGCGGCCTAAATACGCAGTATTTT. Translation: CASGLNTQYF.

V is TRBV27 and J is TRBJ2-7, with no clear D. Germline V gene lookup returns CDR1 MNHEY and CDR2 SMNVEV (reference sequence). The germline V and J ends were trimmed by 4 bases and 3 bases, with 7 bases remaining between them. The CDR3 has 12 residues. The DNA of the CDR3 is TGTGCCAGCAGTTCCTACAACTACGAGCAGTACTTC. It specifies CASSSYNYEQYF.

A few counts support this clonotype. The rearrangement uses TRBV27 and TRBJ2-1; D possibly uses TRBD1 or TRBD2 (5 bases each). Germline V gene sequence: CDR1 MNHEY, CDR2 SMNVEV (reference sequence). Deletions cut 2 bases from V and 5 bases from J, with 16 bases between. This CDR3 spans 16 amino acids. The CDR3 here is CASSLRDPRIDNEQFF. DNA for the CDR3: TGTGCCAGCAGTTTAAGGGACCCCCGCATCGACAATGAGCAGTTCTTC.

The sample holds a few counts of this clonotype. In DNA form, the CDR3 reads TGTGCCACCAGCAGCCCCCGAGGGGGGAGCAATCAGCCCCAGCATTTT. Translated, it gives CATSSPRGGSNQPQHF. This chain links TRBV15 with TRBJ1-5; D perhaps matches TRBD1 (6 bases). Germline CDR1 reads LNHNV; CDR2 reads YYDKDF (reference sequence). Trimming pared 3 bases from V and 1 base from J, leaving 13 bases between. There are 16 residues in the CDR3.

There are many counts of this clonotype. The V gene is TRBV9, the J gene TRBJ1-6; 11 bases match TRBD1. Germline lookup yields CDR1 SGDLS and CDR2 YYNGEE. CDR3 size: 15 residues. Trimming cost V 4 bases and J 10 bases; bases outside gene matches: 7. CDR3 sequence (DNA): TGTGCCAGCAGCTCCGTGGACAGGGGGCAATCACCCCTCCACTTT. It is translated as CASSSVDRGQSPLHF.

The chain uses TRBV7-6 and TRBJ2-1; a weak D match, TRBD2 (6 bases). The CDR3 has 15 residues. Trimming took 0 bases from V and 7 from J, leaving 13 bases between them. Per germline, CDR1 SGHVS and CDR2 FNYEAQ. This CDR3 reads CASSLAEGPRNEQFF. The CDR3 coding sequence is TGTGCCAGCAGCTTAGCGGAGGGGCCAAGGAATGAGCAGTTCTTC.

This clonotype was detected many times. The CDR3: CSAPREGQGRGGYTF. In DNA, the CDR3 is TGCAGTGCTCCCAGAGAGGGACAGGGTCGGGGAGGCTACACCTTC. The rearrangement joins TRBV20-1 to TRBJ1-2; 9 bases align to TRBD1. J was trimmed by 8 bases and V by 5 bases; bases with no gene match: 15. Looked up from germline, CDR1 is DFQATT and CDR2 is SNEGSKA (reference sequence). CDR3 length: 15 amino acids.

The CDR3: CASSPPGQGLAAQHF. The CDR3 DNA is TGTGCCAGCAGTCCTCCGGGACAGGGTCTTGCGGCCCAGCATTTT. The chain has TRBV28 and TRBJ1-5; TRBD1 aligns across 9 bases. V was clipped by 5 bases and J by 11 bases; unmatched bases: 13. The germline gives CDR1 MDHEN, CDR2 SYDVKM. The CDR3 consists of 15 residues. Full variable domain (remainder filled in from reference TRBV28 and TRBJ1-5): DVKVTQSSRYLVKRTGEKVFLECVQDMDHENMFWYRQDPGLGLRLIYFSYDVKMKEKGDIPEGYSVSREKKERFSLILESASTNQTSMYLCASSPPGQGLAAQHFGDGTRLSIL.

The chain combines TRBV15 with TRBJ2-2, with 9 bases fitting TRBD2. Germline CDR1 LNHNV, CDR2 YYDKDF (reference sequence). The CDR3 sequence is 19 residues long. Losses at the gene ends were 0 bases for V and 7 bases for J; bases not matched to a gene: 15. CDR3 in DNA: TGTGCCACCAGCAGAGACGCCCCCCGGCGGGGGGGCGTAATCGGGGAGCTGTTTTTT. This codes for CATSRDAPRRGGVIGELFF.

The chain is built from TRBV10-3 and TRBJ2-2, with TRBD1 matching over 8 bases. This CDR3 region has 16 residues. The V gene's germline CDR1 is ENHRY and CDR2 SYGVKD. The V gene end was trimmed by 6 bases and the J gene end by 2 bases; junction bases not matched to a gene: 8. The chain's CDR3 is CAISSGGQINTGELFF. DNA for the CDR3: TGTGCCATCAGCTCAGGGGGCCAGATAAACACCGGGGAGCTGTTTTTT.

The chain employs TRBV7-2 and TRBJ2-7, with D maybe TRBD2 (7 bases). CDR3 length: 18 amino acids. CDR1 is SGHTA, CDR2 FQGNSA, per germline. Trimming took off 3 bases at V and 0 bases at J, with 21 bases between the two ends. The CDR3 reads CASSFPIGGGQSSYEQYF. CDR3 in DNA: TGTGCCAGCAGCTTCCCCATAGGCGGGGGCCAAAGCTCCTACGAGCAGTACTTC.